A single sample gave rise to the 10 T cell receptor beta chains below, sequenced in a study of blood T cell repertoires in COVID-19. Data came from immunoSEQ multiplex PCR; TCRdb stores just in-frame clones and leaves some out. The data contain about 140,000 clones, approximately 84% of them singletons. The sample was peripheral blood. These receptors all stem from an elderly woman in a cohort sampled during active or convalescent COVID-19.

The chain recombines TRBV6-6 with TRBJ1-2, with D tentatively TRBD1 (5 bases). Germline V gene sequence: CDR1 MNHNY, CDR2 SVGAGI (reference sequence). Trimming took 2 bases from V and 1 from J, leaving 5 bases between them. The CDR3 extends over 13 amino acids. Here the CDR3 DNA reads TGTGCCAGCAGTTACCAGGGTAACTATGGCTACACCTTC. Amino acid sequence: CASSYQGNYGYTF.

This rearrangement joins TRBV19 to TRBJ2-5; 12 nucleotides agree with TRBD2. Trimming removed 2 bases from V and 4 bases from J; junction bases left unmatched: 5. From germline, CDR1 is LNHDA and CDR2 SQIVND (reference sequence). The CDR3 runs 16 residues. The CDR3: CASSIYLAGGLETQYF. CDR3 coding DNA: TGTGCCAGTAGTATATATCTAGCGGGGGGGTTAGAGACCCAGTACTTC.

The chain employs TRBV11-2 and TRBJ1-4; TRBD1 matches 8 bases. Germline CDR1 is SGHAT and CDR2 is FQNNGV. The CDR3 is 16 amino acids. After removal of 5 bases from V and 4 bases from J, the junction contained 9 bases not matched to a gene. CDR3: CASSEGAGGFNEKLFF. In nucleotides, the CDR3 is TGTGCCAGCAGCGAAGGTGCAGGGGGCTTTAATGAAAAACTGTTTTTT.

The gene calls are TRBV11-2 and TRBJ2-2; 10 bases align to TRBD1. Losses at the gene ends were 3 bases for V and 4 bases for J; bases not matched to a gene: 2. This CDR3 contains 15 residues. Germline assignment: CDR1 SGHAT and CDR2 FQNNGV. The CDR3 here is CASSLTGGFTGELFF. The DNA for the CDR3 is TGTGCCAGCAGCTTGACAGGGGGCTTCACCGGGGAGCTGTTTTTT.

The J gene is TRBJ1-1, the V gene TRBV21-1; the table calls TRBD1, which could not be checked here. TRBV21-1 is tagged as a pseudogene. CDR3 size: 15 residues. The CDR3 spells CASSPRQAKNTEAFF. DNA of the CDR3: TGTGCCAGCAGCCCCCGACAGGCGAAGAACACTGAAGCTTTCTTT.

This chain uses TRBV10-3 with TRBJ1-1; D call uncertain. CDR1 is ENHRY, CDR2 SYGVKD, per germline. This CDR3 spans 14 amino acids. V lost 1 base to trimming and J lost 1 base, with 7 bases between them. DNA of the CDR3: TGTGCCATCAGTGAGTTTACAGCGAACACTGAAGCTTTCTTT. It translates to CAISEFTANTEAFF.

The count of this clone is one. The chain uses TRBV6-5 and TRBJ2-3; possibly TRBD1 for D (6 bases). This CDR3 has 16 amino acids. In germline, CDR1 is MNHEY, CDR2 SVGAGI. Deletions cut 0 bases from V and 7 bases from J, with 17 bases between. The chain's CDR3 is CASSYSTVGRGYTQYF. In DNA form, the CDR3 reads TGTGCCAGCAGTTACTCAACGGTTGGCAGGGGATATACGCAGTATTTT.

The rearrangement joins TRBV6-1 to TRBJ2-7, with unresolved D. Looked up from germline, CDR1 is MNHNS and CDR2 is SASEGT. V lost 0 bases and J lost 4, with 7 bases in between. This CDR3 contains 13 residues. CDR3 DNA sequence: TGTGCCAGCAGTGAAGCGCTTCGGTACGAGCAGTACTTC. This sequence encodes CASSEALRYEQYF.

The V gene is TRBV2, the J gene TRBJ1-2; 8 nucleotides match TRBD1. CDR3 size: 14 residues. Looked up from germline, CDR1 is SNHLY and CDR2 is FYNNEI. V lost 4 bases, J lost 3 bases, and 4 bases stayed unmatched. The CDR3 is CASSGDRGYYGYTF. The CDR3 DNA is TGTGCCAGCAGTGGAGACAGGGGATACTATGGCTACACCTTC.

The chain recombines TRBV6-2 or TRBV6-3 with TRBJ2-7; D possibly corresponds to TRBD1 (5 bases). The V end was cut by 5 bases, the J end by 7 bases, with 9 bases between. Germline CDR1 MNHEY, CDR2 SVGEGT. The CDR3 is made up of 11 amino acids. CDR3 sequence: CASSDHREQYV. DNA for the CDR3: TGTGCCAGCAGTGACCACAGGGAGCAGTACGTC.